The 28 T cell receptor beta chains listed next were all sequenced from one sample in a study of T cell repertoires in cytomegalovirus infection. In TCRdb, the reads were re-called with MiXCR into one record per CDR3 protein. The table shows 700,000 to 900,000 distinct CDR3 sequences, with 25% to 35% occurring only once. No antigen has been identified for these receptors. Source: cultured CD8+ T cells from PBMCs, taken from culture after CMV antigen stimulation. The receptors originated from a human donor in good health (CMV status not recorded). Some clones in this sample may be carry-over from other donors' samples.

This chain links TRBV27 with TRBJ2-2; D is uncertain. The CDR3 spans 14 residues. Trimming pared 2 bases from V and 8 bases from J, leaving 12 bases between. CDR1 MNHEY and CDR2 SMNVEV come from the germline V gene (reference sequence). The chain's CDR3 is CASSLGSSAGELFF. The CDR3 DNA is TGTGCCAGCAGTTTAGGGTCCTCCGCTGGGGAGCTGTTTTTT.

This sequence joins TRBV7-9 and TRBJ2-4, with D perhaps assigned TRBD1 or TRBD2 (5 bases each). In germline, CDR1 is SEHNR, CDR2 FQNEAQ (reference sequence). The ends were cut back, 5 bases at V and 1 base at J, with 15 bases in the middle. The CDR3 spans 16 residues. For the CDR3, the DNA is TGTGCCAGCAGCCCGGTGAGGGGATTGGCCAAAAACATTCAGTACTTC. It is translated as CASSPVRGLAKNIQYF.

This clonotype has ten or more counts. CDR3 loop: CASSSRTSGGITGELFF. In DNA form, the CDR3 reads TGTGCCAGCAGCTCCCGGACTAGCGGGGGAATCACCGGGGAGCTGTTTTTT. The J gene is TRBJ2-2, the V gene TRBV7-9, with 13 nucleotides matching TRBD2. Germline trimming cut 4 bases from V and 4 bases from J; bases unmatched to any gene: 6. Per germline, CDR1 SEHNR and CDR2 FQNEAQ (reference sequence). The CDR3 loop spans 17 amino acids.

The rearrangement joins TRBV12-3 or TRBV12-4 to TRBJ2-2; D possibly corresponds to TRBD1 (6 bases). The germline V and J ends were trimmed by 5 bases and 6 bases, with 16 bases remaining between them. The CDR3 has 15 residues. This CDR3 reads CASSETLDRSGELFF. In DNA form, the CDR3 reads TGTGCCAGCAGTGAAACATTAGACAGGTCCGGGGAGCTGTTTTTT.

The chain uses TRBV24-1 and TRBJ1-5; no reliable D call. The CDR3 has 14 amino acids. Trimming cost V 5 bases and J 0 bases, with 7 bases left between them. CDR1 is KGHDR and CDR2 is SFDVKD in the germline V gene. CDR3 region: CATSASASNQPQHF. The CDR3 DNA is TGTGCCACCAGTGCCAGTGCTAGCAATCAGCCCCAGCATTTT.

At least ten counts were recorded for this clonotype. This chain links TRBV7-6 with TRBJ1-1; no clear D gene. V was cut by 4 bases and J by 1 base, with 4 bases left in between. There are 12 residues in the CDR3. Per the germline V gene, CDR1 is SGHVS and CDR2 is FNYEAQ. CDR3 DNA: TGTGCCAGCAGCTCCCAGAACACTGAAGCTTTCTTT. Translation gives CASSSQNTEAFF.

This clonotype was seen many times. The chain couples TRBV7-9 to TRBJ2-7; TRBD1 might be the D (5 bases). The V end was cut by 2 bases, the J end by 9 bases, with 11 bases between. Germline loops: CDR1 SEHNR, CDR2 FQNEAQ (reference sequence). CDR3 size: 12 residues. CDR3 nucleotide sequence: TGTGCCAGCAGCTTAACAGGAGTCCCGCAGTACTTC. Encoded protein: CASSLTGVPQYF.

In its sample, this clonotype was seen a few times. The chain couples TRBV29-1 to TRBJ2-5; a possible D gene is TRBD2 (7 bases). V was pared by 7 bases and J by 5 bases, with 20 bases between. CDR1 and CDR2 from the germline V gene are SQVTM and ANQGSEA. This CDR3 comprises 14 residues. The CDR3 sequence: CSATPGGGLETQYF. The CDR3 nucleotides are TGCAGCGCCACCCCGGGGGGCGGTTTGGAGACCCAGTACTTC. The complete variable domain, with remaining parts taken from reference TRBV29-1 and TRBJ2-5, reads SAVISQKPSRDICQRGTSLTIQCQVDSQVTMMFWYRQQPGQSLTLIATANQGSEATYESGFVIDKFPISRPNLTFSTLTVSNMSPEDSSIYLCSATPGGGLETQYFGPGTRLLVL.

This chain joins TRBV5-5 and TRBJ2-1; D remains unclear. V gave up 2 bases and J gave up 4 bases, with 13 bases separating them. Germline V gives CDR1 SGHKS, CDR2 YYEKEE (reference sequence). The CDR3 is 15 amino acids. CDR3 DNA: TGTGCCAGCAGCTTTTGGTCTGCAGGATACAATGAGCAGTTCTTC. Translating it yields CASSFWSAGYNEQFF. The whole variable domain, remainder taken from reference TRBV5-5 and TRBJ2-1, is DAGVTQSPTHLIKTRGQQVTLRCSPISGHKSVSWYQQVLGQGPQFIFQYYEKEERGRGNFPDRFSARQFPNYSSELNVNALLLGDSALYLCASSFWSAGYNEQFFGPGTRLTVL.

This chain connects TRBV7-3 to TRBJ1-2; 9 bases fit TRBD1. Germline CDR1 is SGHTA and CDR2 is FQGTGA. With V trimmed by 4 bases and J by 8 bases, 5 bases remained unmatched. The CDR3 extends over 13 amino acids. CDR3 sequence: CASSWDRDDGYTF. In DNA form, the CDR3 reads TGTGCCAGCAGCTGGGACAGGGATGACGGCTACACCTTC. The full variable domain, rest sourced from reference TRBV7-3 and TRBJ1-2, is GAGVSQTPSNKVTEKGKYVELRCDPISGHTALYWYRQSLGQGPEFLIYFQGTGAADDSGLPNDRFFAVRPEGSVSTLKIQRTERGDSAVYLCASSWDRDDGYTFGSGTRLTVV.

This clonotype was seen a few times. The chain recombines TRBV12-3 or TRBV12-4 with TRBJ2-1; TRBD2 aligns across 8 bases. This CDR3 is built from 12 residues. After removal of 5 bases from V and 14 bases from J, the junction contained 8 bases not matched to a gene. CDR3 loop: CASSLGGGRKFF. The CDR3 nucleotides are TGTGCCAGCAGTCTGGGCGGGGGGAGGAAGTTCTTC.

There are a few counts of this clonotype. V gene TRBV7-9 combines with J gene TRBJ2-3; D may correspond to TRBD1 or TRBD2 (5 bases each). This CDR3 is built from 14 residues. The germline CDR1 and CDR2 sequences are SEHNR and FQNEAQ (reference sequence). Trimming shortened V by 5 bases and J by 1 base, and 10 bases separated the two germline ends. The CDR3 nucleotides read TGTGCCAGCAGCCCTGAGGGGCGCACAGATACGCAGTATTTT. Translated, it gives CASSPEGRTDTQYF.

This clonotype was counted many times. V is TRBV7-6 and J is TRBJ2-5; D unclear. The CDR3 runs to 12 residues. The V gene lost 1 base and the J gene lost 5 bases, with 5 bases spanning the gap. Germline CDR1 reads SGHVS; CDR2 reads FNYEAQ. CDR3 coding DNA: TGTGCCAGCAGCTTAGATTGGGAGACCCAGTACTTC. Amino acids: CASSLDWETQYF.

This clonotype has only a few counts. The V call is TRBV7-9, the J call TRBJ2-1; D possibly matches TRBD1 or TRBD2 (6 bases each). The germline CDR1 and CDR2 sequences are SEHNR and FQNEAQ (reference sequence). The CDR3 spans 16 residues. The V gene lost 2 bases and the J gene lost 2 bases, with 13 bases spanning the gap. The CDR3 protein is CASSLTGGRPYNEQFF. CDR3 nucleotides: TGTGCCAGCAGCTTAACCGGGGGCAGGCCCTACAATGAGCAGTTCTTC.

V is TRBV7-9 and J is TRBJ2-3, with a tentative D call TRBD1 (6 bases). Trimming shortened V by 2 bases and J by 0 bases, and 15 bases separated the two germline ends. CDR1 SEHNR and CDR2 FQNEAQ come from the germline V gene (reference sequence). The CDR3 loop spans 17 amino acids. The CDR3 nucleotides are TGTGCCAGCAGCTTACACCTGTGGGACACTAGCACAGATACGCAGTATTTT. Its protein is CASSLHLWDTSTDTQYF.

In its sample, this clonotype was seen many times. The CDR3 nucleotides read TGTGCCAGCAGCCGGGGACAAATCAATCAGCCCCAGCATTTT. This encodes CASSRGQINQPQHF. The chain couples TRBV7-2 to TRBJ1-5, with D perhaps matching TRBD1 (6 bases). Deletions cut 5 bases from V and 3 bases from J, with 11 bases between. This CDR3 has 14 amino acids. In germline, CDR1 is SGHTA, CDR2 FQGNSA. The entire variable domain, with the rest obtained from reference TRBV7-2 and TRBJ1-5, is as follows: GAGVSQSPSNKVTEKGKDVELRCDPISGHTALYWYRQSLGQGLEFLIYFQGNSAPDKSGLPSDRFSAERTGGSVSTLTIQRTQQEDSAVYLCASSRGQINQPQHFGDGTRLSIL.

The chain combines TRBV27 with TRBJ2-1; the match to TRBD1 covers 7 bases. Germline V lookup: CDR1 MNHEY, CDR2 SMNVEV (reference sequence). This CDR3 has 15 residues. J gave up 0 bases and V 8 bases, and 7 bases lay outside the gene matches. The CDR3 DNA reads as TGTGCCAGCGGGACGTGGGACAGCTCCTACAATGAGCAGTTCTTC. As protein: CASGTWDSSYNEQFF.

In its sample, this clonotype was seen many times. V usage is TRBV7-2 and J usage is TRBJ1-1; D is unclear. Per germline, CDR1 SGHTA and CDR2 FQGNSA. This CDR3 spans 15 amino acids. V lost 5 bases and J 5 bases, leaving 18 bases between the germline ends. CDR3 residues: CASSVRSGVDTEAFF. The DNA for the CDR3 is TGTGCCAGCAGCGTCAGATCCGGCGTGGATACTGAAGCTTTCTTT. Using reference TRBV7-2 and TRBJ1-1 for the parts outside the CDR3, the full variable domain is GAGVSQSPSNKVTEKGKDVELRCDPISGHTALYWYRQSLGQGLEFLIYFQGNSAPDKSGLPSDRFSAERTGGSVSTLTIQRTQQEDSAVYLCASSVRSGVDTEAFFGQGTRLTVV.

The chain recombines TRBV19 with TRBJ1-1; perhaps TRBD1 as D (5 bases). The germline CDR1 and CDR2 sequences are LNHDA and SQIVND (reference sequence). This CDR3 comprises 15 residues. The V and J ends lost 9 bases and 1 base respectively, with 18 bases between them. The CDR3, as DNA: TGTGCCAGCCCCATCCCGGGGGTTGGGAACACTGAAGCTTTCTTT. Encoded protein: CASPIPGVGNTEAFF.

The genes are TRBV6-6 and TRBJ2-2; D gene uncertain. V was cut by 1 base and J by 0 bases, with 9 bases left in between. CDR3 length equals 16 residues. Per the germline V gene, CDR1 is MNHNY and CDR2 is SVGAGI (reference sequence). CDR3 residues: CASSYLAGPNTGELFF. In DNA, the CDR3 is TGTGCCAGCAGTTACTTGGCAGGACCGAACACCGGGGAGCTGTTTTTT.

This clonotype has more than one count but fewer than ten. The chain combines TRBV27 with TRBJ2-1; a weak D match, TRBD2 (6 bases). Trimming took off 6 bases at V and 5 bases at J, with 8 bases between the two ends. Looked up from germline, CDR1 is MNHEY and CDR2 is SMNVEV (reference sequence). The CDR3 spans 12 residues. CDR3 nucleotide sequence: TGTGCCAGCAGCGGGGGACACAATGAGCAGTTCTTC. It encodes CASSGGHNEQFF.

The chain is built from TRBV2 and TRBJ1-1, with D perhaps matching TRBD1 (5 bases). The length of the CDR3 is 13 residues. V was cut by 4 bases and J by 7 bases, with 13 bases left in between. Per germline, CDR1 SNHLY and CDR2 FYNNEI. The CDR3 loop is CASSGGTRIEAFF. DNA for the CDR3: TGTGCCAGCAGTGGCGGGACGAGGATTGAAGCTTTCTTT.

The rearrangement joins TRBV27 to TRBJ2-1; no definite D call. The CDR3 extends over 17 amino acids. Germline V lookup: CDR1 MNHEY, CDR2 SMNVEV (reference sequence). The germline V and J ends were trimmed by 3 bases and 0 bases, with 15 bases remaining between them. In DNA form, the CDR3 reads TGTGCCAGCAGTTTCGGCCCTGGCGGAAGCTCCTACAATGAGCAGTTCTTC. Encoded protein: CASSFGPGGSSYNEQFF.

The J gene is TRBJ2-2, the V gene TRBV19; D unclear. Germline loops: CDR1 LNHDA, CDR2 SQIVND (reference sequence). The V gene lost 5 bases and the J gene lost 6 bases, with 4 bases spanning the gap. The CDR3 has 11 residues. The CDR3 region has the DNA TGTGCCAGTAGTGAAGCCGGGGAGCTGTTTTTT. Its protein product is CASSEAGELFF. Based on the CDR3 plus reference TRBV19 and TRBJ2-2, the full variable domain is DGGITQSPKYLFRKEGQNVTLSCEQNLNHDAMYWYRQDPGQGLRLIYYSQIVNDFQKGDIAEGYSVSREKKESFPLTVTSAQKNPTAFYLCASSEAGELFFGEGSRLTVL.

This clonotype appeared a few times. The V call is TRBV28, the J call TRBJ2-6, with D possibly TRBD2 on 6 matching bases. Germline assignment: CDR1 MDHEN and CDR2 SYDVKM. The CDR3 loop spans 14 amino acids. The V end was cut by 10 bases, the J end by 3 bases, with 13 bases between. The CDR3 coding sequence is TGTGCCACCTGGAGGGAAGATGGGGCCAACGTCCTGACTTTC. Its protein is CATWREDGANVLTF.

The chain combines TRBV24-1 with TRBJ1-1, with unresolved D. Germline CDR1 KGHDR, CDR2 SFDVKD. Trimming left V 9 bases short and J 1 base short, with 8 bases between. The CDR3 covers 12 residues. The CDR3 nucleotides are TGTGCCACCCGGGCGGGGAACACTGAAGCTTTCTTT. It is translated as CATRAGNTEAFF.

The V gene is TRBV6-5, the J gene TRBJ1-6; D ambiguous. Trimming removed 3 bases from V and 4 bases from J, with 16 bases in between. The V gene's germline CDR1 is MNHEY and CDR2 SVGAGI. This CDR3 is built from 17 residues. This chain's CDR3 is CASSYPRTRSYNSPLHF. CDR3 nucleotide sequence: TGTGCCAGCAGTTATCCCCGAACTCGTAGTTATAATTCACCCCTCCACTTT.

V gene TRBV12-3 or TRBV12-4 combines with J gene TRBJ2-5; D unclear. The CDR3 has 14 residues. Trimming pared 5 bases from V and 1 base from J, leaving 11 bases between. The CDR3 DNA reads TGTGCCAGCAGTGCTGTCTTGTTCCAAGAGACCCAGTACTTC. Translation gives CASSAVLFQETQYF.